A single sample is the source of the 9 T cell receptor beta chains below, sequenced in a study of blood T cell repertoires in COVID-19. Method: immunoSEQ multiplex PCR; TCRdb's copy keeps in-frame clones and lacks some. The sample has over 400,000 clones; about nine tenths are singletons. The specimen sequenced was peripheral blood. The receptors stem from a woman aged 30 to 39 with active or convalescent COVID-19.

A single count supports this clone. The chain combines TRBV4-1 with TRBJ2-1, with 8 bases lining up with TRBD2. V dropped 4 bases and J dropped 4; count of bases not matched to a gene: 6. Germline V gene sequence: CDR1 MGHRA, CDR2 YSYEKL. This CDR3 comprises 15 residues. CDR3 protein: CASSRGLAQYNEQFF. CDR3 DNA sequence: TGCGCCAGCAGCCGTGGACTAGCCCAATACAATGAGCAGTTCTTC.

The rearrangement uses TRBV20-1 and TRBJ2-1; maybe TRBD1 (5 bases). Germline-derived CDR1 and CDR2 are DFQATT and SNEGSKA (reference sequence). Trimming removed 7 bases at V and 6 bases at J, with 10 bases between. CDR3 length: 11 amino acids. The CDR3 sequence is CSGRQGNEQFF. Here the CDR3 DNA reads TGCAGTGGCCGCCAGGGCAATGAGCAGTTCTTC.

The CDR3 region is CASSLSGTVNYGYTF. CDR3 DNA: TGTGCCAGCAGCCTGTCCGGGACTGTTAACTATGGCTACACCTTC. The chain couples TRBV2 to TRBJ1-2; possible D gene TRBD1, 5 bases. The germline gives CDR1 SNHLY, CDR2 FYNNEI. Trimming took 6 bases from V and 1 from J, leaving 15 bases between them. This CDR3 is 15 amino acids long. Full variable domain (outside the CDR3, taken from reference TRBV2 and TRBJ1-2): EPEVTQTPSHQVTQMGQEVILRCVPISNHLYFYWYRQILGQKVEFLVSFYNNEISEKSEIFDDQFSVERPDGSNFTLKIRSTKLEDSAMYFCASSLSGTVNYGYTFGSGTRLTVV.

This clone has more than one count but fewer than ten. CDR3 loop: CASSPSRTGEQFF. The CDR3 DNA reads TGTGCCAGCAGCCCCTCCCGTACCGGTGAGCAGTTCTTC. The chain joins TRBV9 to TRBJ2-1; D call uncertain. Trimming removed 4 bases at V and 9 bases at J, with 14 bases between. The V gene's germline CDR1 is SGDLS and CDR2 YYNGEE. This CDR3 has 13 residues.

V gene TRBV23-1 combines with J gene TRBJ1-4; perhaps TRBD1 as D (5 bases). TRBV23-1 is treated as an ORF (open reading frame) with a function not yet certain. CDR3 length: 15 residues. Trimming took 2 bases from V and 7 from J, leaving 14 bases between them. The CDR3 DNA follows: TGCGCCAGCAGTCAAGCAGGCAGAAGGGGTGAAAAACTGTTTTTT. It is translated as CASSQAGRRGEKLFF.

The rearrangement uses TRBV2 and TRBJ2-1; TRBD2 matches at 7 bases. The CDR3 consists of 13 residues. Losses at the gene ends were 8 bases for V and 6 bases for J; bases not matched to a gene: 7. The germline CDR1 and CDR2 sequences are SNHLY and FYNNEI. CDR3 DNA: TGTGCCAGCGATGCGGGGGTTGGCAATGAGCAGTTCTTC. This translates into CASDAGVGNEQFF.

This sequence joins TRBV18 and TRBJ1-3; D is possibly TRBD1 (6 bases). V was shortened by 4 bases and J by 2 bases, with 12 bases between the two germline ends. Per germline, CDR1 KGHSH and CDR2 LQKENI. There are 15 residues in the CDR3. Here the CDR3 reads CASSRTELPGNTIYF. The CDR3 coding sequence is TGTGCCAGCTCACGGACAGAACTCCCTGGAAACACCATATATTTT.

The chain uses TRBV6-4 and TRBJ2-7; D might be TRBD2 (6 bases). The CDR3 covers 14 residues. Germline CDR1 MRHNA, CDR2 SNTAGT. With 3 bases removed from V and 3 bases from J, the gap between germline ends came to 12 bases. The CDR3 protein is CASSEGGGSYEQYF. The CDR3 DNA sequence: TGTGCCAGCAGTGAGGGAGGAGGGAGCTACGAGCAGTACTTC.

The V and J genes are TRBV11-2 and TRBJ1-2; D gene uncertain. The ends were cut back, 4 bases at V and 4 bases at J, with 19 bases in the middle. The CDR3 has 16 amino acids. Looked up from germline, CDR1 is SGHAT and CDR2 is FQNNGV. CDR3 bases: TGTGCCAGCAGCTCCCTTACCGGGAACCCCCTCTATGGCTACACCTTC. Protein product: CASSSLTGNPLYGYTF.